This TCR beta chain was sequenced in a study of human T cells and chemical hapten exposure. Whole-study results and caveats: Counts of TCRs above 1 in 1000 frequency stayed unchanged with DPC sensitization.

TCRdb used MiXCR to reprocess the RACE reads, holding one entry per CDR3 protein. Of just over 350,000 distinct CDR3 sequences listed, roughly 6% are singletons. This clonotype has a count of ten or more. The antigen is not known. Time point meaning: patch test 2, 6 weeks after DPC sensitization. As for treatment: therapeutic diphenylcyclopropenone sensitization with weekly scalp DPC. Losses at the gene ends were 6 bases for V and 1 base for J; bases not matched to a gene: 9. This CDR3 is 15 amino acids long. The germline V gene has CDR1 DFQATT and CDR2 SNEGSKA (reference sequence). The sample in question was whole blood, obtained in connection with sensitization to the hapten diphenylcyclopropenone (DPC). V gene TRBV20-1 combines with J gene TRBJ1-3; 7 bases align to TRBD1. The sequence was obtained from a woman between 18 and 29 years old with alopecia areata. Some clones in this sample may be carry-over from other donors' samples. In DNA, the CDR3 is TGCAGTGCAGACCGACTACAGGGGTCTGGAAACACCATATATTTT. Translated: CSADRLQGSGNTIYF.